This T cell receptor beta chain stems from a study of T cell responses to AZD1222 COVID-19 vaccine (dated by TCRdb to the early 2020s). For the study in its entirety: A total of 230 to 250 trial participants underwent TCR sequencing, of whom under 220 had received two doses of AZD1222 and around 25 had received two doses of the MenACWY control vaccine. Trial participants were enrolled by age into 18-55, 56-69 and 70-plus year subgroups, with roughly 160, 29 and 62 TCR-sequenced participants respectively.

The time point label for this specimen denotes: about 28 days (+/-7) after the second vaccine dose. The treatment or condition label on this specimen signifies: meningococcal conjugate vaccine given as trial control. The vaccinee samples were drawn from two UK trials, COV001 and COV002, one of which was a single-blind randomized controlled phase 2/3 trial testing AZD1222 (ChAdOx1 nCoV-19) in healthy adults. Trial participant PBMC samples were collected at day 0 and day 28 after the second dose for TCRbeta chain sequencing. The CDR3 regions of human TCRbeta chains were subjected to immunosequencing. In the authors' own workflow: Repertoire TCRs were matched against a reference library of SARS-CoV-2-specific TCRs generated with the MIRA antigen-specificity platform. Breadth was defined as the fraction of unique TCRs that were SARS-CoV-2-associated, and depth was defined as the fraction of total T cells that were SARS-CoV-2-associated. Using the MIRA data, each spike-specific TCR was mapped to the spike region that the TCR reacts to and placed in a CD4 or CD8 class. Log10-transformed breadth and depth values were compared by one-way ANOVA with Sidak's multiple comparisons tests. The clones in this table, taken by TCRdb from immuneACCESS, are in-frame only. Not every clone is retained; where verified, under half of the shortfall comes from an unresolved V gene, and the cause of the rest is unknown. V and J calls and clone size are copied from that table; D and trimming were computed from the DNA. The sample has some 150,000 clones on record, approximately 85% of them singletons. Of the sample, 7.9% falls within the top ten clones.

This clone was seen only once. Its antigen is not yet known. No base quality values were provided; no much bigger clone lies one nucleotide off. Beyond this particular receptor, the publication reports: Participants were mostly white British, with more females than males. The authors suggested clonal diversity may have been underestimated. The 56-69-year group was small, and its depth increase did not reach significance, likely because of low power. CD4 TCRs associated with the vaccine covered the entire spike protein, and the dominant responses were in regions 160-218 and 743-854. Nearly half of unique spike-specific TCRs reportedly recognized epitopes outside regions mutated in the B.1.351 and B.1.1.7 variants. Conclusions about previously exposed vaccinees are limited because only 6 or 7 AZD1222 recipients were SARS-CoV-2 seropositive at baseline. After two AZD1222 doses, spike-specific TCR breadth and depth were significantly higher than at day 0 and than in MenACWY recipients. Because no samples from the day 14 peak response were available, repertoires could be characterized only after the peak T cell response.

Including the terminal cysteine and phenylalanine, the CDR3 comprises 14 residues. The kept DNA is CDR3 alone, 42 bases in frame from the first base. Trimming takes 6 bases from V and 6 bases from J, and the germline ends sit 17 bases apart. CDR1 and CDR2 were assigned from the germline V gene as MDHEN and SYDVKM. The sequence derives from an adult who received the MenACWY meningococcal vaccine as a control. The V and J genes are TRBV28 and TRBJ2-5, and TRBD2 may be the D gene, going by 5 matching bases. The sample here was peripheral blood, taken 28 days after the second dose of the MenACWY control vaccine. The CDR3 has the sequence CASRATGGPQTQYF. The DNA is TGTGCCAGCAGAGCTACCGGAGGCCCCCAGACCCAGTACTTC.